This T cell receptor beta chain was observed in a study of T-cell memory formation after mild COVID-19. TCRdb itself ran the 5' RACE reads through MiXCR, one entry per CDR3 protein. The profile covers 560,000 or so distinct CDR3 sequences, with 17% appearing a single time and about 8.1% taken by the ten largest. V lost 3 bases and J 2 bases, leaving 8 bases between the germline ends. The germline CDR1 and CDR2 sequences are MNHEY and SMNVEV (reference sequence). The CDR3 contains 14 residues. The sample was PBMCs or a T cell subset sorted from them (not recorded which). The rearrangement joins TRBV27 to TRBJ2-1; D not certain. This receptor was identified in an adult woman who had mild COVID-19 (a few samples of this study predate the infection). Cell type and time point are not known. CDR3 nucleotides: TGTGCCAGCAGTTTTATGGGTCCCTACAATGAGCAGTTCTTC. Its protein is CASSFMGPYNEQFF.